Listed below are T cell receptor beta chains from one sample, sequenced in a study of T cells after yellow fever vaccination. Each CDR3 protein is one row after TCRdb ran MiXCR on the 5' RACE reads. This table holds 110,000 to 150,000 distinct CDR3 sequences, under 8% found once. Sequencing used CD4+ T cells sorted from PBMCs, obtained 10 days after the yellow fever booster vaccination. These receptors were collected from a man in his thirties or forties who received the YFV17D yellow fever vaccine. Both conserved end residues are part of each CDR3. Fields, in order: V gene, clone size, D gene, J gene, CDR3 DNA, CDR3 protein. D genes are given only for firm matches. The listing skips clone size in some rows; elsewhere it reads once, few, many or a size class.

v_gene: TRBV6-2/TRBV6-3
abundance: many
d_gene: .
j_gene: TRBJ2-5
CDR3nt: TGTGCCACCCGCGGGGGCGGAGAGACCCAGTACTTC
CDR3aa: CATRGGGETQYF

v_gene: TRBV5-1
abundance: .
d_gene: .
j_gene: TRBJ1-2
CDR3nt: TGCGCCAGCAGCGCAAGGAGCTATGGCTACACCTTC
CDR3aa: CASSARSYGYTF

v_gene: TRBV7-2
abundance: few
d_gene: .
j_gene: TRBJ2-5
CDR3nt: TGTGCCAGCAGCGAAACACAAGAGACCCAGTACTTC
CDR3aa: CASSETQETQYF

v_gene: TRBV7-2
abundance: .
d_gene: TRBD2
j_gene: TRBJ2-7
CDR3nt: TGTGCCAGCAGCGCCACCGGGACTAGCGTCCTCGAGCAGTACTTC
CDR3aa: CASSATGTSVLEQYF

v_gene: TRBV29-1
abundance: many
d_gene: .
j_gene: TRBJ1-3
CDR3nt: TGCAGCGTTGATCCGGACCTCGTGGGCACCATATATTTT
CDR3aa: CSVDPDLVGTIYF

v_gene: TRBV4-3
abundance: many
d_gene: .
j_gene: TRBJ2-1
CDR3nt: TGCGCCAGCAGCCAAGATTTGGCGGGACCCTACAATGAGCAGTTCTTC
CDR3aa: CASSQDLAGPYNEQFF

v_gene: TRBV6-5
abundance: many
d_gene: TRBD2
j_gene: TRBJ2-5
CDR3nt: TGTGCCAGCAGTTATAGCGGGAGGCCCCAAGAGACCCAGTACTTC
CDR3aa: CASSYSGRPQETQYF

v_gene: TRBV7-2
abundance: .
d_gene: .
j_gene: TRBJ1-5
CDR3nt: TGTGCCAGCAGCTTAGCTTACGGGGAAACTCAGCCCCAGCATTTT
CDR3aa: CASSLAYGETQPQHF

v_gene: TRBV6-2/TRBV6-3
abundance: many
d_gene: .
j_gene: TRBJ2-7
CDR3nt: TGTGCCAGCAATAGACGCGGTGCCTCCTACGAGCAGTACTTC
CDR3aa: CASNRRGASYEQYF

v_gene: TRBV9
abundance: many
d_gene: .
j_gene: TRBJ1-1
CDR3nt: TGTGCCAGCAGCGCAAGGACAGATTTTACTGAAGCTTTCTTT
CDR3aa: CASSARTDFTEAFF

v_gene: TRBV5-5
abundance: many
d_gene: .
j_gene: TRBJ1-1
CDR3nt: TGTGCCAGCAGTCCCCTCGGACAGCCGAACACTGAAGCTTTCTTT
CDR3aa: CASSPLGQPNTEAFF

v_gene: TRBV12-3/TRBV12-4
abundance: few
d_gene: TRBD1
j_gene: TRBJ1-2
CDR3nt: TGTGCCAGCAGCAACAGGGGGGGCTACACCTTC
CDR3aa: CASSNRGGYTF

v_gene: TRBV7-2
abundance: few
d_gene: TRBD1
j_gene: TRBJ2-7
CDR3nt: TGTGCCAGCAGCCTGACAGGGAAAAGCTCCTACGAGCAGTACTTC
CDR3aa: CASSLTGKSSYEQYF

v_gene: TRBV4-3
abundance: few
d_gene: TRBD2
j_gene: TRBJ2-2
CDR3nt: TGCGCCAGCAGCCAAAGCGGGAGTTTGGATGGCTCCGGGGAGCTGTTTTTT
CDR3aa: CASSQSGSLDGSGELFF

v_gene: TRBV27
abundance: many
d_gene: .
j_gene: TRBJ1-2
CDR3nt: TGTGCCAGCACTCCCACGTGGGGGGGCGGGTATGGCTACACCTTC
CDR3aa: CASTPTWGGGYGYTF

v_gene: TRBV5-1
abundance: many
d_gene: .
j_gene: TRBJ2-5
CDR3nt: TGCGCCAGCAGGCGGGATCAAGAGACCCAGTACTTC
CDR3aa: CASRRDQETQYF

v_gene: TRBV10-3
abundance: many
d_gene: TRBD1
j_gene: TRBJ2-1
CDR3nt: TGTGCCATCAGTGTGCAGGACAGGGGTTACAATGAGCAGTTCTTC
CDR3aa: CAISVQDRGYNEQFF

v_gene: TRBV10-3
abundance: many
d_gene: TRBD1
j_gene: TRBJ1-3
CDR3nt: TGTGCCATCAAAGACCCGGGACAGGCAGGAAACACCATATATTTT
CDR3aa: CAIKDPGQAGNTIYF

v_gene: TRBV7-2
abundance: many
d_gene: TRBD1
j_gene: TRBJ1-5
CDR3nt: TGTGCCAGCAGCTTAGAGAGGGACAGGGATATGGAGCCCCAGCATTTT
CDR3aa: CASSLERDRDMEPQHF

v_gene: TRBV7-3
abundance: many
d_gene: .
j_gene: TRBJ2-7
CDR3nt: TGTGCCAGCAGCTTCAGCCCCGGAGCGGGCGAGCAGTACTTC
CDR3aa: CASSFSPGAGEQYF

v_gene: TRBV7-9
abundance: many
d_gene: .
j_gene: TRBJ2-7
CDR3nt: TGTGCCAGCAGCTTAGGGGCGAGGGCCTACGAGCAGTACTTC
CDR3aa: CASSLGARAYEQYF

v_gene: TRBV3-1
abundance: many
d_gene: .
j_gene: TRBJ2-1
CDR3nt: TGTGCCAGCAGCCCCGATGGCCACAATGAGCAGTTCTTC
CDR3aa: CASSPDGHNEQFF

v_gene: TRBV29-1
abundance: many
d_gene: TRBD1
j_gene: TRBJ2-7
CDR3nt: TGCAGCGGTAAAGTGGGGACAGGGGTCGGCTACGAGCAGTACTTC
CDR3aa: CSGKVGTGVGYEQYF

v_gene: TRBV28
abundance: many
d_gene: .
j_gene: TRBJ2-3
CDR3nt: TGTGCCAGCAGGGGGGCGAGCACAGATACGCAGTATTTT
CDR3aa: CASRGASTDTQYF

v_gene: TRBV5-6
abundance: many
d_gene: TRBD1
j_gene: TRBJ2-5
CDR3nt: TGTGCCAGCAGCTCTACAGGGGGCGAAGAGACCCAGTACTTC
CDR3aa: CASSSTGGEETQYF

v_gene: TRBV7-9
abundance: many
d_gene: .
j_gene: TRBJ2-2
CDR3nt: TGTGCCGAGACAAACGCGAACACCGGGGAGCTGTTTTTT
CDR3aa: CAETNANTGELFF

v_gene: TRBV20-1
abundance: many
d_gene: .
j_gene: TRBJ2-7
CDR3nt: TGCAGTGCTAGAGATCAGGGCTACGAGCAGTACTTC
CDR3aa: CSARDQGYEQYF

v_gene: TRBV18
abundance: many
d_gene: TRBD1
j_gene: TRBJ1-3
CDR3nt: TGTGCCAGCTCACCGGCGGTCGGGACAGCCTCTGGAAACACCATATATTTT
CDR3aa: CASSPAVGTASGNTIYF

v_gene: TRBV7-2
abundance: many
d_gene: TRBD1
j_gene: TRBJ2-7
CDR3nt: TGTGCCAGCAGCTTGACAGGGGGCCGAATCGAGCAGTACTTC
CDR3aa: CASSLTGGRIEQYF

v_gene: TRBV12-3/TRBV12-4
abundance: many
d_gene: .
j_gene: TRBJ2-7
CDR3nt: TGTGCCAGCAGTTTTTATTCAGGGAACGAGCAGTACTTC
CDR3aa: CASSFYSGNEQYF

v_gene: TRBV7-2
abundance: many
d_gene: TRBD2
j_gene: TRBJ2-7
CDR3nt: TGTGCCAGCAGCCTCCCCGGGGGGATCGGGTACTTC
CDR3aa: CASSLPGGIGYF

v_gene: TRBV5-5
abundance: .
d_gene: TRBD2
j_gene: TRBJ2-3
CDR3nt: TGTGCCAGCAGCCTCGGACTAGCCGGAGTGAGGGATACGCAGTATTTT
CDR3aa: CASSLGLAGVRDTQYF

v_gene: TRBV7-2
abundance: many
d_gene: TRBD2
j_gene: TRBJ2-1
CDR3nt: TGTGCCAGCAGCTTATGGGGCGGGAGCTCCTACAATGAGCAGTTCTTC
CDR3aa: CASSLWGGSSYNEQFF

v_gene: TRBV7-2
abundance: many
d_gene: .
j_gene: TRBJ2-7
CDR3nt: TGTGCCAGCAGCTTAGATGTGTACGAGCAGTACTTC
CDR3aa: CASSLDVYEQYF

v_gene: TRBV10-3
abundance: many
d_gene: TRBD1
j_gene: TRBJ2-7
CDR3nt: TGTGCCATCAGCCGGACTGCGCAGGGGGCGGCCTACGAGCAGTACTTC
CDR3aa: CAISRTAQGAAYEQYF

v_gene: TRBV5-1
abundance: .
d_gene: TRBD2
j_gene: TRBJ2-1
CDR3nt: TGCGCCAGCAGCCCACCAACTAGCGGGACCTACAATGAGCAGTTCTTC
CDR3aa: CASSPPTSGTYNEQFF

v_gene: TRBV27
abundance: many
d_gene: TRBD1
j_gene: TRBJ1-1
CDR3nt: TGTGCCAGCCGTCACGGGACAGCCAACACTGAAGCTTTCTTT
CDR3aa: CASRHGTANTEAFF

v_gene: TRBV7-6
abundance: many
d_gene: TRBD2
j_gene: TRBJ2-5
CDR3nt: TGTGCCAGCAGCCCGATAGCGGGACGAAGTATGGAGACCCAGTACTTC
CDR3aa: CASSPIAGRSMETQYF

v_gene: TRBV6-1
abundance: many
d_gene: .
j_gene: TRBJ1-1
CDR3nt: TGTGCCAGCAGTGAAGTTAATGAGGCCACTGAAGCTTTCTTT
CDR3aa: CASSEVNEATEAFF

v_gene: TRBV14
abundance: once
d_gene: .
j_gene: TRBJ1-3
CDR3nt: TGTGCCAGCAGCCAAGGCGGCAGTATAGGAAACACCATATATTTT
CDR3aa: CASSQGGSIGNTIYF

v_gene: TRBV6-1
abundance: many
d_gene: .
j_gene: TRBJ2-1
CDR3nt: TGTGCCAGCAGTGTTTGGGGTTACAATGAGCAGTTCTTC
CDR3aa: CASSVWGYNEQFF

v_gene: TRBV7-2
abundance: medium-sized
d_gene: TRBD2
j_gene: TRBJ2-1
CDR3nt: TGTGCCAGCAGCTTAGGTGCTAGCGGTTACAATGAGCAGTTCTTC
CDR3aa: CASSLGASGYNEQFF

v_gene: TRBV20-1
abundance: .
d_gene: .
j_gene: TRBJ2-5
CDR3nt: TGCAGTGCTAGAGAGGCCAGAGAGCAGGAGACCCAGTACTTC
CDR3aa: CSAREAREQETQYF

v_gene: TRBV12-3/TRBV12-4
abundance: .
d_gene: TRBD1
j_gene: TRBJ1-2
CDR3nt: TGTGCCAGCAGCCCTACAGGGGAGTATGGCTACACCTTC
CDR3aa: CASSPTGEYGYTF

v_gene: TRBV7-8
abundance: few
d_gene: .
j_gene: TRBJ2-1
CDR3nt: TGTGCCAGCAGCCCCCGACTTCAACCCTCCTACAATGAGCAGTTCTTC
CDR3aa: CASSPRLQPSYNEQFF

v_gene: TRBV7-9
abundance: many
d_gene: TRBD2
j_gene: TRBJ2-5
CDR3nt: TGTGCCAGCAGCCCACATAGCGGGAAGGTGGGAGAGACCCAGTACTTC
CDR3aa: CASSPHSGKVGETQYF

v_gene: TRBV11-2
abundance: many
d_gene: .
j_gene: TRBJ2-2
CDR3nt: TGTGCCAGCAGCTTTACCCCGGCCGGGGAGCTGTTTTTT
CDR3aa: CASSFTPAGELFF

v_gene: TRBV5-1
abundance: many
d_gene: .
j_gene: TRBJ2-5
CDR3nt: TGCGCCAGCAGCCTGGACAACCCCGGGACCCAGTACTTC
CDR3aa: CASSLDNPGTQYF

v_gene: TRBV20-1
abundance: many
d_gene: TRBD2
j_gene: TRBJ2-6
CDR3nt: TGCAGTGCAGCGACTAGCAGATCGGCCAACGTCCTGACTTTC
CDR3aa: CSAATSRSANVLTF

v_gene: TRBV5-1
abundance: many
d_gene: TRBD2
j_gene: TRBJ2-7
CDR3nt: TGCGCCAGCAGCCTTCGAATAAGCCCGGGACTAGCGAACTACGAGCAGTACTTC
CDR3aa: CASSLRISPGLANYEQYF

v_gene: TRBV7-6
abundance: many
d_gene: TRBD2
j_gene: TRBJ2-1
CDR3nt: TGTGCCAGCAGCTTCGAGAAAGCGGGAACTGGTGAGCAGTTCTTC
CDR3aa: CASSFEKAGTGEQFF

v_gene: TRBV29-1
abundance: many
d_gene: .
j_gene: TRBJ2-5
CDR3nt: TGCAGCGTTGTAACAGGACAAGAGACCCAGTACTTC
CDR3aa: CSVVTGQETQYF

v_gene: TRBV24-1
abundance: many
d_gene: .
j_gene: TRBJ2-1
CDR3nt: TGTGCCACCAGTGATCCCGCATCAGGCTCCTACAATGAGCAGTTCTTC
CDR3aa: CATSDPASGSYNEQFF

v_gene: TRBV7-2
abundance: few
d_gene: TRBD1
j_gene: TRBJ1-2
CDR3nt: TGTGCCAGCAGCTTTGGGACAGGGTTTTCTGGCTACACCTTC
CDR3aa: CASSFGTGFSGYTF

v_gene: TRBV7-2
abundance: many
d_gene: .
j_gene: TRBJ2-2
CDR3nt: TGTGCCAGCAGCGCGGGTTGGAACACCGGGGAGCTGTTTTTT
CDR3aa: CASSAGWNTGELFF

v_gene: TRBV12-3/TRBV12-4
abundance: many
d_gene: .
j_gene: TRBJ1-1
CDR3nt: TGTGCCAGCATGCTTCAGATGAACACTGAAGCTTTCTTT
CDR3aa: CASMLQMNTEAFF

v_gene: TRBV6-2/TRBV6-3
abundance: many
d_gene: .
j_gene: TRBJ2-1
CDR3nt: TGTGCCAGCAGTTACATGGCTAGCCCCAAACCCAGACCCAATGAGCAGTTCTTC
CDR3aa: CASSYMASPKPRPNEQFF

v_gene: TRBV7-2
abundance: many
d_gene: .
j_gene: TRBJ2-7
CDR3nt: TGTGCCAGCAGCTTAGGGCCGGGCCGCGAAAACGAGCAGTACTTC
CDR3aa: CASSLGPGRENEQYF

v_gene: TRBV12-3/TRBV12-4
abundance: many
d_gene: .
j_gene: TRBJ2-7
CDR3nt: TGTGCCAGTAGGGGTTCCGAGCAGTACTTC
CDR3aa: CASRGSEQYF